This T cell receptor (beta chain) was documented in a study of T cells in tuberculosis. About the research overall: CD1B tetramers identified T cells specific for mycobacterial lipid GMM. Study results and caveats: T cells binding CD1B-GMM tetramer weakly possibly escaped the sort.

Repertoires were generated with immunoSEQ multiplex PCR, while TCRdb's copy carries only in-frame clones and drops some. The repertoire holds approximately 100,000 clones, with approximately 91% as singletons. The CDR3 spans 14 residues. Germline V lookup: CDR1 SGHRS, CDR2 YFSETQ. V lost 0 bases and J 4 bases, leaving 10 bases between the germline ends. Thawed, overnight-rested PBMC were stained with GMM-loaded CD1B tetramer, viability dye and anti-CD3, then sorted. C32 glucose monomycolate from Rhodococcus equi was loaded onto the CD1B tetramers. Before cryopreservation, the sorted PBMC lost their CD14-expressing monocytes. From each donor, about 92,000 tetramer-negative cells were sorted.

The source is an adult woman with latent tuberculosis. The V and J genes are TRBV5-1 and TRBJ2-5; D perhaps matches TRBD2 (5 bases). What was sequenced was CD1b-GMM tetramer-negative cells sorted from PBMCs. The CDR3 region has the DNA TGCGCCAGCAGCTTGGCGGGAATCCGAGAGACCCAGTACTTC. Translating it yields CASSLAGIRETQYF.